The present T cell receptor (beta chain) was sequenced within a study of blood T cell repertoires in COVID-19. At the level of the study: From T cells, B-cell-depleted T cells, or PBMCs came the material, which was cDNA or gDNA.

Original analysis: Amplifying reference gene primers gave estimates of nucleated cell counts. Clones were read by immunoSEQ multiplex PCR, and TCRdb kept only the in-frame ones, dropping some. Clone size and V and J calls were adopted from that table, with D and trimming inferred from the DNA. Among tens of thousands of clones, under 85% were seen once, and the ten largest hold roughly 12%. The sequencing input was peripheral blood. This TCR was sampled from a human donor in a cohort sampled during active COVID-19.

CDR3: CASSQDGQGPYGYTF. Written as DNA, the CDR3 is TGTGCCAGCAGCCAAGATGGCCAGGGCCCCTATGGCTACACCTTC. The chain couples TRBV4-2 to TRBJ1-2; D might be TRBD1 (5 bases). Germline V gene sequence: CDR1 LGHNA, CDR2 YNFKEQ. This CDR3 is 15 amino acids long. The V end lost 0 bases, the J end lost 4 bases, and 12 bases lay between the germline ends.